A single sample gave rise to the 10 T cell receptor beta chains below, sequenced in a study of blood T cell repertoires in COVID-19. The data were produced by immunoSEQ multiplex PCR, yet TCRdb's version contains in-frame clones alone and is incomplete. The table shows roughly 63,000 clones, with approximately 88% occurring only once. Sequenced sample: peripheral blood. These receptors originate from a human donor in a cohort sampled during active COVID-19.

The rearrangement joins TRBV28 to TRBJ1-2, with TRBD1 as a possible D gene (5 bases). The CDR3 runs to 14 residues. V was cut by 5 bases and J by 7 bases, with 17 bases left in between. Germline V lookup: CDR1 MDHEN, CDR2 SYDVKM. CDR3 in DNA: TGTGCCAGCAGTAACCCGGAAAGGGGAGGTGGCTACACCTTC. It translates to CASSNPERGGGYTF.

The rearrangement links TRBV28 to TRBJ1-5; D not resolved. Trimming shortened V by 5 bases and J by 0 bases, and 14 bases separated the two germline ends. Per the germline V gene, CDR1 is MDHEN and CDR2 is SYDVKM. The length of the CDR3 is 16 residues. CDR3 amino acids: CASSPLGVYSNQPQHF. CDR3 nucleotide sequence: TGTGCCAGCAGTCCTCTTGGAGTTTATAGCAATCAGCCCCAGCATTTT.

The genes are TRBV18 and TRBJ1-1; a possible D gene is TRBD1 (6 bases). Germline V gives CDR1 KGHSH, CDR2 LQKENI. CDR3 size: 14 residues. Trimming took 4 bases from V and 2 from J, leaving 11 bases between them. CDR3 DNA: TGTGCCAGCTCACGGGGGGGACATAACACTGAAGCTTTCTTT. This translates into CASSRGGHNTEAFF.

This clone was seen a single time. The CDR3 loop is CASSQESDSFYNEQFF. The CDR3 coding sequence is TGCGCCAGCAGCCAAGAGTCGGACAGCTTTTACAATGAGCAGTTCTTC. The V gene is TRBV4-3, the J gene TRBJ2-1; TRBD1 might be the D (6 bases). The CDR3 runs 16 residues. The ends were cut back, 0 bases at V and 4 bases at J, with 13 bases in the middle. Germline CDR1 LGHNA, CDR2 YSLEER.

The chain has TRBV7-9 and TRBJ1-6; 12 bases match TRBD1. CDR1 and CDR2 (germline): SEHNR, FQNEAQ (reference sequence). Trimming took 5 bases from V and 9 from J; bases not matched to a gene: 8. This CDR3 has 16 amino acids. The DNA of the CDR3 is TGTGCCAGCAGCCTCTCGCGGGGACAGGGGGCTTCACCCCTCCACTTT. Its protein product is CASSLSRGQGASPLHF.

The rearrangement uses TRBV23-1 and TRBJ1-5; D is uncertain. TRBV23-1 is identified as an open reading frame with a role that is uncertain. This CDR3 has 17 amino acids. V lost 0 bases and J lost 0, with 12 bases in between. CDR3 protein: CASSQSIGLYSNQPQHF. The CDR3 coding sequence is TGCGCCAGCAGTCAATCGATCGGGTTATATAGCAATCAGCCCCAGCATTTT.

The V gene is TRBV24-1, the J gene TRBJ2-7; 8 bases line up with TRBD1. The CDR3 runs 12 residues. V lost 9 bases and J lost 0; bases outside the gene matches: 0. CDR1 and CDR2 from the germline V gene are KGHDR and SFDVKD. This CDR3 reads CATGQGSYEQYF. DNA for the CDR3: TGTGCCACCGGACAGGGCTCCTACGAGCAGTACTTC.

This clone has at least ten counts. The chain uses TRBV28 and TRBJ2-7, with D maybe TRBD2 (5 bases). The V and J ends lost 5 bases and 6 bases respectively, with 11 bases between them. The CDR3 consists of 12 residues. Germline CDR1 is MDHEN and CDR2 is SYDVKM. The CDR3 spells CASSPGVIEQYF. Here the CDR3 DNA reads TGTGCCAGCAGTCCCGGGGTGATCGAGCAGTACTTC.

The chain's CDR3 is CASSLGAGEQYF. In DNA, the CDR3 is TGCGCCAGCAGTCTGGGGGCAGGGGAGCAGTACTTC. V gene TRBV5-1 combines with J gene TRBJ2-7, with a tentative D call TRBD1 (6 bases). Germline V CDR1 and CDR2: SGHRS, YFSETQ. The CDR3 consists of 12 residues. Trimming stripped 5 bases from V and 7 bases from J, with 13 bases between. The full variable domain, in which reference TRBV5-1 and TRBJ2-7 provide the parts outside the CDR3, is KAGVTQTPRYLIKTRGQQVTLSCSPISGHRSVSWYQQTPGQGLQFLFEYFSETQRNKGNFPGRFSGRQFSNSRSEMNVSTLELGDSALYLCASSLGAGEQYFGPGTRLTVT.

Concerning this clone itself: No conserved phenylalanine or tryptophan ends this CDR3, so it is likely a read error. Because the CDR3's place on the DNA is in doubt, the DNA is left out and the CDR3 is given as listed by TCRdb. V gene TRBV5-4 combines with J gene TRBJ2-3; TRBD1, the D gene given by the table, was not confirmed from the DNA. Germline V gene sequence: CDR1 SGHNT, CDR2 YYREEE (reference sequence). The length of the CDR3 is 8 amino acids, counting both ends. This chain's CDR3 is CASSLGAQ.